This TCR beta chain was identified during a study of PD-1 blockade in classical Hodgkin lymphoma. Concerning this clone: Antigen unknown.

Some clones are missing from TCRdb's copy, which holds only in-frame ones; the method was immunoSEQ multiplex PCR. The top ten clones hold about 0.23% of a sample with 30,000 to 35,000 clones, around nine tenths of them seen once. Every single patient, without exception, relapsed after autologous stem cell transplantation, and brentuximab vedotin exposure varied. Magnetic depletion of unwanted cells isolated CD4+ T cells from thawed PBMCs. Study results and caveats: TCR diversity rose significantly by C4D1 in CD4+ but not CD8+ cells.

Losses at the gene ends were 5 bases for V and 8 bases for J; bases not matched to a gene: 7. The V gene's germline CDR1 is MNHEY and CDR2 SVGAGI. The CDR3 spans 15 residues. The sequencing used CD4+ T cells from blood, collected at baseline. The J gene is TRBJ2-1, the V gene TRBV6-5; 12 nucleotides match TRBD2. This sequence originates from a human donor with classical Hodgkin lymphoma. The DNA of the CDR3 is TGTGCCAGCAGTGCGGCTAGCGGGAGGGTAGATGAGCAGTTCTTC. It codes for CASSAASGRVDEQFF.